This entry is about one TCR beta chain. Its antigen is unidentified. The data were produced by immunoSEQ multiplex PCR, yet TCRdb's version contains in-frame clones alone and is incomplete. The repertoire consists of some 66,000 clones, with less than 80% occurring once and the leading ten covering 2.4%. The entry originates in a study of vaccination effects on CD4 cells after COVID-19. Study context: Antigen-specific CD4+ T cells were expanded (with viral peptide pools) by the ViraFEST assay ahead of sequencing. It was a median of 72 days after the second dose that post-vaccine samples were obtained.

Investigators separated out CD4+ T cells once around nine days of culture had passed. The vaccine given was either BNT162b2 or mRNA-1273, in two doses. The CDR3 covers 14 residues. V was shortened by 2 bases and J by 7 bases, with 14 bases between the two germline ends. Per germline, CDR1 SGHVS and CDR2 FQNEAQ. Sequencing was performed on CD4+ T cells from PBMCs cultured without peptide, taken after COVID-19 vaccination. This receptor was obtained from a human donor who received a COVID-19 vaccine. The gene calls are TRBV7-8 and TRBJ1-1, with D maybe TRBD1 (6 bases). CDR3 sequence: CASSLYQGFNEAFF. CDR3 coding DNA: TGTGCCAGCAGCTTATATCAGGGGTTTAATGAAGCTTTCTTT.